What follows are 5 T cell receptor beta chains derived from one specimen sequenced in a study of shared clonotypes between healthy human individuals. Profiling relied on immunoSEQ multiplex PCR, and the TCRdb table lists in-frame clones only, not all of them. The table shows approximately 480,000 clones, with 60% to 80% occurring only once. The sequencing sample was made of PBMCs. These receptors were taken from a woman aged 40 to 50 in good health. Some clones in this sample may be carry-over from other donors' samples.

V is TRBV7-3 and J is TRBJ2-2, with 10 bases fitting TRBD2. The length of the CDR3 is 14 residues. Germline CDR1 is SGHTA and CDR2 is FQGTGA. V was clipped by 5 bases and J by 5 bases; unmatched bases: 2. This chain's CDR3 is CASSGAGGTGELFF. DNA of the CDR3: TGTGCCAGCAGCGGAGCGGGAGGGACCGGGGAGCTGTTTTTT.

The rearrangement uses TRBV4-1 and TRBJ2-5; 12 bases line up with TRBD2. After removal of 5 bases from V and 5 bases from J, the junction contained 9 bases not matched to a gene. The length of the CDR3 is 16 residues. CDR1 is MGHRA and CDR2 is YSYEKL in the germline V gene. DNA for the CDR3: TGCGCCAGCAGCTCCCCGGGTCTAGCGGGAGGGGAGACCCAGTACTTC. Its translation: CASSSPGLAGGETQYF.

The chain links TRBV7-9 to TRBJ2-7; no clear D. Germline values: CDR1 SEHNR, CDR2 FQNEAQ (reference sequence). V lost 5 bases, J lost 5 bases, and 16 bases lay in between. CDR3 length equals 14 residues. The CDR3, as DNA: TGTGCCAGCAGCCCCACCCTTGCGGTGGACGAGCAGTACTTC. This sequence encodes CASSPTLAVDEQYF.

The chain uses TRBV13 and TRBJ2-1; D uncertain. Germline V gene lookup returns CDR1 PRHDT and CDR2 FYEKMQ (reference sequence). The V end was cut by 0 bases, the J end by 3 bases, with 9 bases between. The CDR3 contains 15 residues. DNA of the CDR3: TGTGCCAGCAGCTTAGGCCCTAGGTACTACAATGAGCAGTTCTTC. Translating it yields CASSLGPRYYNEQFF.

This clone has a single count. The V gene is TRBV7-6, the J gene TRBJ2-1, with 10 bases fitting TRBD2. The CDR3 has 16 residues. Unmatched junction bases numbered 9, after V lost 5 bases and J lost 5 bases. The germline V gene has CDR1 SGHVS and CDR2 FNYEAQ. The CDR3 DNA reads TGTGCCAGCAGCCCCCTTGGGACTAGCGACCACAATGAGCAGTTCTTC. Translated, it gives CASSPLGTSDHNEQFF.